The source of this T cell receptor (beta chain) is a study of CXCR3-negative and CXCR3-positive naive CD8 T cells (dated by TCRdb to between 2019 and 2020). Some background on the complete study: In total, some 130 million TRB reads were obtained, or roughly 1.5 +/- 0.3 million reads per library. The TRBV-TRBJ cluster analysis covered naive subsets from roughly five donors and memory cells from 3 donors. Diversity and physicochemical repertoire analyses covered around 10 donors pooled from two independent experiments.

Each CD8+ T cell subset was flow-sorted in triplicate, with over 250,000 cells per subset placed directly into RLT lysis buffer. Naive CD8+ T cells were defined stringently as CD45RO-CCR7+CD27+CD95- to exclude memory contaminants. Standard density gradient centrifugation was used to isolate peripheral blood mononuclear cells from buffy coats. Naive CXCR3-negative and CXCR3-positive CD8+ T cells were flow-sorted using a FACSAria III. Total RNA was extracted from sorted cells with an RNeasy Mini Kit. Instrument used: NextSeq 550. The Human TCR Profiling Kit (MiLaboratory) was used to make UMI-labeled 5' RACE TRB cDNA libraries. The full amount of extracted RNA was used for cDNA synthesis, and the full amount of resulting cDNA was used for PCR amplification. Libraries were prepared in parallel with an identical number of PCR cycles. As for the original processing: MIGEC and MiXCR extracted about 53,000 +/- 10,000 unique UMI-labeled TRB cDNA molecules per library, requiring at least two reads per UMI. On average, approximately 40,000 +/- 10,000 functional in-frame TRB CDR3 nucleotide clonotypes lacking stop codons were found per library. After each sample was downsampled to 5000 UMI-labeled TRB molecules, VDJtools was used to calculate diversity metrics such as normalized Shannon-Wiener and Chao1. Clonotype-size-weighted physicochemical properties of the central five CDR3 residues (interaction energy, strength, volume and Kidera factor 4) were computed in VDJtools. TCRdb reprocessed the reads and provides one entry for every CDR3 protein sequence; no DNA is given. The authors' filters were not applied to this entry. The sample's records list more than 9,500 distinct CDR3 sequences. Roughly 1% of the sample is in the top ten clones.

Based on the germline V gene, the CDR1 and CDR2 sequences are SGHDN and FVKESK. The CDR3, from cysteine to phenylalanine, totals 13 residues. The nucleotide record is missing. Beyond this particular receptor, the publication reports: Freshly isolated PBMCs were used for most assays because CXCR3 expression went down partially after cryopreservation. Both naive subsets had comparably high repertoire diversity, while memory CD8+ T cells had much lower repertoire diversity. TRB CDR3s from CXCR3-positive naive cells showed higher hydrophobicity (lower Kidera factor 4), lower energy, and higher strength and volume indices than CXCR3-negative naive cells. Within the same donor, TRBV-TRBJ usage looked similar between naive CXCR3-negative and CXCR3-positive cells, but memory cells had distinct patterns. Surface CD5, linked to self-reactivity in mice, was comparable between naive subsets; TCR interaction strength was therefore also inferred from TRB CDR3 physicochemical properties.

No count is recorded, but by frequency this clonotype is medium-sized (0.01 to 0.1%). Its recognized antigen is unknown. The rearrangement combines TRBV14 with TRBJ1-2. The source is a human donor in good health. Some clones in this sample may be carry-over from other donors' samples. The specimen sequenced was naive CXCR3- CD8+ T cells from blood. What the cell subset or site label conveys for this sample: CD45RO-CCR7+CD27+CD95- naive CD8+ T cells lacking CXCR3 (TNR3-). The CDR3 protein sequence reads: CASSQERTYGYTF.